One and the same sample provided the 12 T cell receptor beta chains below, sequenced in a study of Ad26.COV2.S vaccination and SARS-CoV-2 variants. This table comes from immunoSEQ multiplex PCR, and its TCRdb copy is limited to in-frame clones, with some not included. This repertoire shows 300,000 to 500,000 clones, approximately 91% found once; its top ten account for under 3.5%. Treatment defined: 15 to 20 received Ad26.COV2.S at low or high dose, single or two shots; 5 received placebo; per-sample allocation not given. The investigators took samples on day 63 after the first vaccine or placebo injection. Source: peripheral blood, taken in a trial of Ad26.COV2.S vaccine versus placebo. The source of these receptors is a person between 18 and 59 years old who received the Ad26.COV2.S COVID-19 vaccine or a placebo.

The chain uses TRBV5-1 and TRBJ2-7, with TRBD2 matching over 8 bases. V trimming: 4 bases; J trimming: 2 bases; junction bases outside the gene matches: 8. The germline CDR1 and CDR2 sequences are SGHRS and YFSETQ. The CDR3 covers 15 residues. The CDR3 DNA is TGCGCCAGCAGCGGCGGCGGGGGGATCCCCTACGAGCAGTACTTC. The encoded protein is CASSGGGGIPYEQYF.

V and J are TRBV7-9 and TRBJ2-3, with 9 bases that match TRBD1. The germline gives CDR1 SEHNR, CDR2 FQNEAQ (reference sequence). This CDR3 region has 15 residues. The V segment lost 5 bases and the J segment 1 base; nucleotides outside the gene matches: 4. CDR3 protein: CASSRGQGGTDTQYF. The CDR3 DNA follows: TGTGCCAGCAGCCGGGGACAGGGTGGCACAGATACGCAGTATTTT.

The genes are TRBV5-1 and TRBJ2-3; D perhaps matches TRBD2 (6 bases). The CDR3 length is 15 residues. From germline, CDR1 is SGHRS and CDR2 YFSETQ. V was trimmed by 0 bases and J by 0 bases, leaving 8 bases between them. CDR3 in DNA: TGCGCCAGCAGCTTGGGCGGGGATAGCACAGATACGCAGTATTTT. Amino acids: CASSLGGDSTDTQYF.

The CDR3 loop reads CASSVNRGSEGYTF. The CDR3 nucleotides read TGCGCCAGCAGCGTCAACAGGGGTTCGGAGGGCTACACCTTC. The V and J genes are TRBV5-1 and TRBJ1-2, with 7 bases lining up with TRBD1. Trimming at V came to 4 bases and at J to 8 bases, leaving 11 bases not matched to a gene. The CDR3 consists of 14 residues. The germline gives CDR1 SGHRS, CDR2 YFSETQ.

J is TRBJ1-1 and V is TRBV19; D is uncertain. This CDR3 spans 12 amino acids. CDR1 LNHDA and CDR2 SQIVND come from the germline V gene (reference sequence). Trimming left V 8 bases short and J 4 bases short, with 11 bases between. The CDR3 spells CASCSRSTEAFF. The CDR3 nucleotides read TGTGCCAGTTGTTCCCGCTCCACTGAAGCTTTCTTT.

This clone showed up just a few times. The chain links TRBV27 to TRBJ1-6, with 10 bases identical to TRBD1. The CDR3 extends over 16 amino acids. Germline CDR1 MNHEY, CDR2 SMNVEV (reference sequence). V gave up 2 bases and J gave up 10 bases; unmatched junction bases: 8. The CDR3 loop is CASSLGGGTGASPLHF. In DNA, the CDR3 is TGTGCCAGCAGTTTAGGAGGAGGGACAGGGGCCTCACCCCTCCACTTT.

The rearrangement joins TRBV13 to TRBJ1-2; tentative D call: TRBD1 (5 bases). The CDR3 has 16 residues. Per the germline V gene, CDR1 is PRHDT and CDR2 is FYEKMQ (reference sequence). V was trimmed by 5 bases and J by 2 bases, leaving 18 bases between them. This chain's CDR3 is CASSRDGGGPNYGYTF. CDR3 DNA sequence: TGTGCCAGCAGCCGAGATGGGGGGGGACCGAACTATGGCTACACCTTC.

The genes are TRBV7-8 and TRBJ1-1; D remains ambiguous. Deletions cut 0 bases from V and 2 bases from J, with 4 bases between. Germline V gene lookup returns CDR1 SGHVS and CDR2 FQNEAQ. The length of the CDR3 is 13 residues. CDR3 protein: CASSLARNTEAFF. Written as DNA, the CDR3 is TGTGCCAGCAGCTTAGCGAGAAACACTGAAGCTTTCTTT. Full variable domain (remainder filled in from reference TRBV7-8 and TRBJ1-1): GAGVSQSPRYKVAKRGQDVALRCDPISGHVSLFWYQQALGQGPEFLTYFQNEAQLDKSGLPSDRFFAERPEGSVSTLKIQRTQQEDSAVYLCASSLARNTEAFFGQGTRLTVV.

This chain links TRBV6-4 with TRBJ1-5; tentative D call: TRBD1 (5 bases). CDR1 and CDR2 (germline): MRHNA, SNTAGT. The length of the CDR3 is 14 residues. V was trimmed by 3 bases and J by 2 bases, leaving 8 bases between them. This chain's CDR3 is CASSETAGNQPQHF. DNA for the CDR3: TGTGCCAGCAGTGAGACAGCAGGCAATCAGCCCCAGCATTTT.

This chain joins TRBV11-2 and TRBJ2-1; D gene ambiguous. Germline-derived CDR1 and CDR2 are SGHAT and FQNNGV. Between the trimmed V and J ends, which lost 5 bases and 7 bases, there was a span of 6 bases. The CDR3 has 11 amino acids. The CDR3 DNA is TGTGCCAGCAGCAACGCGAATGAGCAGTTCTTC. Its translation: CASSNANEQFF.

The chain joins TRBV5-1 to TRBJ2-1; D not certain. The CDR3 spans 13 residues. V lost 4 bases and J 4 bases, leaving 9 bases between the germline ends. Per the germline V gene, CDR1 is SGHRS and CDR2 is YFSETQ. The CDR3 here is CASSRTRYNEQFF. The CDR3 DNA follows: TGCGCCAGCAGCCGGACCCGTTACAATGAGCAGTTCTTC.

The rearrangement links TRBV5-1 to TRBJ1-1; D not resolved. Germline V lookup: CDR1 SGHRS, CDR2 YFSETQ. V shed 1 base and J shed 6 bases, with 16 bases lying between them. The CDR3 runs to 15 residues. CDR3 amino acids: CASSLNMGSPAEAFF. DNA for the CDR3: TGCGCCAGCAGCTTGAACATGGGGAGCCCGGCTGAAGCTTTCTTT.